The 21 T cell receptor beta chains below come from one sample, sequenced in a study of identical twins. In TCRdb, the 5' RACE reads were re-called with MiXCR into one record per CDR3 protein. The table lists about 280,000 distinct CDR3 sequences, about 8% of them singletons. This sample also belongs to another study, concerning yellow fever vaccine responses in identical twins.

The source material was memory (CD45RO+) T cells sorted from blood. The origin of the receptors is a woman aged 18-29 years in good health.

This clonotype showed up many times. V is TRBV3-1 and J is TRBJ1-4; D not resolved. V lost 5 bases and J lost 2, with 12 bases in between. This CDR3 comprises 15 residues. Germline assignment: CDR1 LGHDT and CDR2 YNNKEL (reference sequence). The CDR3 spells CASSWRGGTNEKLFF. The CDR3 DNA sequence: TGTGCCAGCAGCTGGCGAGGCGGTACTAATGAAAAACTGTTTTTT. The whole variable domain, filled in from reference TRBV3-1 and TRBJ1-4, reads DTAVSQTPKYLVTQMGNDKSIKCEQNLGHDTMYWYKQDSKKFLKIMFSYNNKELIINETVPNRFSPKSPDKAHLNLHINSLELGDSAVYFCASSWRGGTNEKLFFGSGTQLSVL.

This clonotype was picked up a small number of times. CDR3 bases: TGTGCCAGCAGATCGAGATACGGGACAGGGTATCCCACAGATACGCAGTATTTT. It specifies CASRSRYGTGYPTDTQYF. This chain joins TRBV6-1 and TRBJ2-3; 9 bases map to TRBD1. Unmatched junction bases numbered 15, after V lost 6 bases and J lost 2 bases. The CDR3 length is 18 residues. Germline CDR1 is MNHNS and CDR2 is SASEGT.

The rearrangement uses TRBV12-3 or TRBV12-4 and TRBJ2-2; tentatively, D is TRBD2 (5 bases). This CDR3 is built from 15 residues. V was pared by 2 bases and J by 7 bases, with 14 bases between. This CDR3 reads CASSLSGREGGELFF. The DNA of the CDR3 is TGTGCCAGCAGTTTAAGTGGGAGAGAGGGCGGGGAGCTGTTTTTT.

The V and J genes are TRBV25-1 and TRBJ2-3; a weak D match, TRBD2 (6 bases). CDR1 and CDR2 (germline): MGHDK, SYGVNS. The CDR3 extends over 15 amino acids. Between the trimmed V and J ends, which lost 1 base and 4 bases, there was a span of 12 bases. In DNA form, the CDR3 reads TGTGCCAGCAGTGAATTGGGAAGACTAGCAGATACGCAGTATTTT. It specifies CASSELGRLADTQYF.

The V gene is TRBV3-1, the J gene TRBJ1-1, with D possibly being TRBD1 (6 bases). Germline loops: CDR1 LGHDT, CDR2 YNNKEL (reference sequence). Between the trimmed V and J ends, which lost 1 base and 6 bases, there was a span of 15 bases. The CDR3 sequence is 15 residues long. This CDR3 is CASSQVRGAGAEAFF. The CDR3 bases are TGTGCCAGCAGCCAAGTTCGGGGGGCAGGGGCTGAAGCTTTCTTT. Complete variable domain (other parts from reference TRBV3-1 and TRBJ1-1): DTAVSQTPKYLVTQMGNDKSIKCEQNLGHDTMYWYKQDSKKFLKIMFSYNNKELIINETVPNRFSPKSPDKAHLNLHINSLELGDSAVYFCASSQVRGAGAEAFFGQGTRLTVV.

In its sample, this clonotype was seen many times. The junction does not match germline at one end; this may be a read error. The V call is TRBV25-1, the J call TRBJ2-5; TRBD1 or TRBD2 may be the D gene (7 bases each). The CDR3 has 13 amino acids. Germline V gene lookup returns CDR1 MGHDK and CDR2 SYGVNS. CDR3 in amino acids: CASSGTAQETQYF. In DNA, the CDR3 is TGCGCCAGCAGCGGGACAGCCCAAGAGACCCAGTACTTC.

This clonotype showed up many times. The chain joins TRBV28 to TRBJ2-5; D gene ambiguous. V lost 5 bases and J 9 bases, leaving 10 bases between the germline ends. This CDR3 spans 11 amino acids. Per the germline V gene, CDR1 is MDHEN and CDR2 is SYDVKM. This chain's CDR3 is CASSVSGPQYF. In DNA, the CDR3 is TGTGCCAGCAGTGTCTCTGGGCCCCAGTACTTC.

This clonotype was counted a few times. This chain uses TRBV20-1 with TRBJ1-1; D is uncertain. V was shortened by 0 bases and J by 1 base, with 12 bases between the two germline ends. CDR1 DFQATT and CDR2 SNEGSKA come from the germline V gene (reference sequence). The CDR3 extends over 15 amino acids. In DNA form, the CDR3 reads TGCAGTGCTAGAGATCGGATGGGTCGGAACACTGAAGCTTTCTTT. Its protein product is CSARDRMGRNTEAFF.

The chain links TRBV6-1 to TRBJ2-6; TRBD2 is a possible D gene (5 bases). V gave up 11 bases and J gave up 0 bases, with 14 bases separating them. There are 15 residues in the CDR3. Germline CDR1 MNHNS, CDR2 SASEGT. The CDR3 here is CAGGPLVSGANVLTF. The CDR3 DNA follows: TGTGCCGGTGGGCCACTAGTCTCTGGGGCCAACGTCCTGACTTTC.

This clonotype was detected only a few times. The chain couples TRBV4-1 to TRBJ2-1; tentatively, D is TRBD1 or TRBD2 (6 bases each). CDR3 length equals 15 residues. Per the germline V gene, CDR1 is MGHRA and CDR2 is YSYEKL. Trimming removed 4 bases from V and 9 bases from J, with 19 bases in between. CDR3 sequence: CASSPILKQGGEQFF. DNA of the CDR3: TGCGCCAGCAGCCCAATTCTAAAACAGGGAGGTGAGCAGTTCTTC.

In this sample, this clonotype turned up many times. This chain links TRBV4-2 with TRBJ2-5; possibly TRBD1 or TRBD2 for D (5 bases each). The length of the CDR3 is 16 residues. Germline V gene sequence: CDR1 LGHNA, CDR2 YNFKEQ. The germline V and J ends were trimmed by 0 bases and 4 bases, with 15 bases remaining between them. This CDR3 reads CASSQDLGAIGETQYF. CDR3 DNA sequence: TGTGCCAGCAGCCAAGATCTCGGGGCAATCGGAGAGACCCAGTACTTC.

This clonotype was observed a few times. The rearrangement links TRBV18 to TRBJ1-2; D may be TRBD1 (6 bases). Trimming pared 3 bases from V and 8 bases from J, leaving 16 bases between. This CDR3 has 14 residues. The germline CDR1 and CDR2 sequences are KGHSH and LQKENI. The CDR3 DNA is TGTGCCAGCTCACCGATAAGACAGGCCGGGGGCTACACCTTC. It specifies CASSPIRQAGGYTF. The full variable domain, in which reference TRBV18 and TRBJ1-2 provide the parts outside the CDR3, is NAGVMQNPRHLVRRRGQEARLRCSPMKGHSHVYWYRQLPEEGLKFMVYLQKENIIDESGMPKERFSAEFPKEGPSILRIQQVVRGDSAAYFCASSPIRQAGGYTFGSGTRLTVV.

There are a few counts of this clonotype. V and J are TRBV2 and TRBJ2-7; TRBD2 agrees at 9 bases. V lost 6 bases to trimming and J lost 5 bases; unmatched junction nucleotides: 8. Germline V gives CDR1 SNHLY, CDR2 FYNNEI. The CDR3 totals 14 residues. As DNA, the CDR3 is TGTGCCAGCAGCGTGGGACTAGCACCGGACGAGCAGTACTTC. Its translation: CASSVGLAPDEQYF.

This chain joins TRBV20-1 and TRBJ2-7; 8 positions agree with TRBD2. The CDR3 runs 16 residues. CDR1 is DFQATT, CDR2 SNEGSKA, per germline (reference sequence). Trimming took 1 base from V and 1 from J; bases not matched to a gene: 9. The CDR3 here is CSARGPGGGRSYEQYV. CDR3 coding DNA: TGCAGTGCTAGAGGTCCCGGGGGGGGGCGGTCCTACGAGCAGTACGTC.

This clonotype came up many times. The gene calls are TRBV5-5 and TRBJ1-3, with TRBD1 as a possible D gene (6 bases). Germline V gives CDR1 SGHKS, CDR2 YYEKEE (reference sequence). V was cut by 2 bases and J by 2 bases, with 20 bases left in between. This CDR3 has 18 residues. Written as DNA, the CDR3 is TGTGCCAGCAGCTTAAACCGCCAACTGGACAGAGCTGGAAACACCATATATTTT. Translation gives CASSLNRQLDRAGNTIYF.

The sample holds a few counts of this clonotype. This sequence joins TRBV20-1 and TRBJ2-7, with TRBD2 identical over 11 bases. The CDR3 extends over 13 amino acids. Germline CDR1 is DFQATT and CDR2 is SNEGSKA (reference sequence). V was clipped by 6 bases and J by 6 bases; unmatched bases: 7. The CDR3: CSASLAGGFEQYF. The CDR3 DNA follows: TGCAGTGCCTCCCTAGCGGGAGGCTTCGAGCAGTACTTC.

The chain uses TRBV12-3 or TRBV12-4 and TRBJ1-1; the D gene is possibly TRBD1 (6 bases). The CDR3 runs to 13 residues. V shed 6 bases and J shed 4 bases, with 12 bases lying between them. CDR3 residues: CASRGSGATEAFF. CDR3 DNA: TGTGCCAGCAGGGGCTCAGGGGCCACTGAAGCTTTCTTT.

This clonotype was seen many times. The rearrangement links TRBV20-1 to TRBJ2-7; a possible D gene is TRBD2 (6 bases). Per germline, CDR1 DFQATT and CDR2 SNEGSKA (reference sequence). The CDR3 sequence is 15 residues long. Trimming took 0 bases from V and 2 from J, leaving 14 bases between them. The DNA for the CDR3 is TGCAGTGCTAGAGACGGGACCCCGGGGGCCTACGAGCAGTACTTC. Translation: CSARDGTPGAYEQYF.

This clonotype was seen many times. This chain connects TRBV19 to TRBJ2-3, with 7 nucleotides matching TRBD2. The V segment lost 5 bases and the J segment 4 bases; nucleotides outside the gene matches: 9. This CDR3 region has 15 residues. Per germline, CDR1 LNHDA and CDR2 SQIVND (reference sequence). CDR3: CASSLAEGGADTQYF. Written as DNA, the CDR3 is TGTGCCAGTAGTTTAGCGGAGGGAGGGGCAGATACGCAGTATTTT.

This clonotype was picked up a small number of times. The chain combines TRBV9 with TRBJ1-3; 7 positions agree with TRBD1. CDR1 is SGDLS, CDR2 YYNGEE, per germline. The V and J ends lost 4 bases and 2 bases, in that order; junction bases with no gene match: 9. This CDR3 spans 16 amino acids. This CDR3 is CASSPQGGGTGNTIYF. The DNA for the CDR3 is TGTGCCAGCAGCCCCCAGGGGGGGGGGACTGGAAACACCATATATTTT.

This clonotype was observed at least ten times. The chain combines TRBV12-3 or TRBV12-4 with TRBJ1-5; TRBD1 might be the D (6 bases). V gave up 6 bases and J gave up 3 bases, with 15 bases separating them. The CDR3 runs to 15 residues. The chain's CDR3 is CASSSRDIINQPQHF. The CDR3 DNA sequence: TGTGCCAGCAGCAGCCGGGACATTATCAATCAGCCCCAGCATTTT.